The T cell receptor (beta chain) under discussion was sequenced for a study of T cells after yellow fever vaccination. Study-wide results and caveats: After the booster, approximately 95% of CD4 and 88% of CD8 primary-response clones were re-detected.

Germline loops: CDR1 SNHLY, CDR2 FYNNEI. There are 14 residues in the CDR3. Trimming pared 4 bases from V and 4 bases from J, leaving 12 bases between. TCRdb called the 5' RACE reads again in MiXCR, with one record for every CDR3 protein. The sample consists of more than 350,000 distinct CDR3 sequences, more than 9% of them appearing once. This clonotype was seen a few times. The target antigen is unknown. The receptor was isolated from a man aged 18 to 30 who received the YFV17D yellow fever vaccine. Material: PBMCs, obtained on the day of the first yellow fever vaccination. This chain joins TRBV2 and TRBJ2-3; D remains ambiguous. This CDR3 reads CASSVPTPADTQYF. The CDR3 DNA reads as TGTGCCAGCAGTGTCCCCACACCTGCAGATACGCAGTATTTT.